This T cell receptor (beta chain) was identified during a study of T cells in Graves' hyperthyroidism and ophthalmopathy (dated by TCRdb to between 2018 and 2021). For the study in its entirety: TCR V-J signatures able to tell the groups apart were searched for in a discovery cohort of some 100 patients, of whom under 45 had Graves' ophthalmopathy and around 58 had stable Graves' hyperthyroidism. In roughly six Graves' hyperthyroidism patients, the study also compared T-cell repertoires from thyroid tissue with T-cell repertoires from blood. The roughly 100 discovery patients were randomly divided into training and test sets at a 7:3 ratio. Prospective prediction of ophthalmopathy was tested in an independent validation cohort of under 20 hyperthyroidism patients and 15 to 17 patients who later progressed to ophthalmopathy. Following sampling, methimazole starting at 30 mg daily was given to hyperthyroidism patients, and high-dose intravenous methylprednisolone was given to ophthalmopathy patients. TCR Vbeta CDR3 sequencing of some 140 peripheral blood samples (over 40 ophthalmopathy, 75 hyperthyroidism and roughly 17 progressor patients) is reported in the paper. Study-wide conclusions, independent of this receptor: Ophthalmopathy was separated from stable hyperthyroidism by a 13 V-J signature model, with approximately 89% sensitivity and around 81% specificity obtained in cross-validation and 80%/75% obtained in testing. Sample size was not statistically predetermined, and blinding of investigators to group allocation was not performed. Blood samples also contained most of the expanded thyroid clonotypes (frequency above 0.001), which suggests that blood repertoires may reflect thyroid immune responses. In validation, the model predicted progression to ophthalmopathy with just under 71% sensitivity and over 72% specificity, a median of about 6 months before onset.

Concerning this clonotype itself: Its antigen is unknown. Per-base qualities were not stored, and no clone one base away is much larger.

The TCR beta CDR3 regions were amplified from the RNA transcripts. For the first round of RT-PCR on the TCR CDR3, the HTBI primer set was used together with the Qiagen OneStep RT-PCR kit. A second multiplex PCR round built the libraries, followed by size selection and purification. Sequencing of the libraries was done on an Illumina HiSeq2000 using paired-end 100 bp reads. From the authors' description of their analysis: SOAPnuke was used to process the raw data, with reads discarded if the reads contained adapters or uncalled bases, had a mean Phred below 15, or lacked an exact constant-primer or identifier match. High-quality paired reads were merged with COPE v1.2.5, and unique nucleotide sequences were defined as clonotypes. Clonotypes were aligned to IMGT TRBV, TRBD and TRBJ reference segments using MiTCR v1.1. The analysis was restricted to V-J combinations with a frequency above 0.0001, which together covered about 99% of the repertoires. The TCS score was defined as the ratio of F50 (clonal expansion) to E x V (chaos), calculated using BLOSUM62-based TCRdist between CDR3 peptides within each V-J. Welch's t-statistics and random forest reduced just over 500 V-J features to fewer than 15, which were used in a naive Bayes classifier (R e1071). The Morisita-Horn index was used to measure how similar the thyroid and blood repertoires were. The public reads were quality trimmed at Q25 with fastp and then assembled into clones with MiXCR by TCRdb, keeping productive beta chains. CDR3 protein duplicates are merged, each entry listing the most common genes and DNA. The V and J calls and clone size are TCRdb's, not the authors'. The sample table records roughly 570,000 distinct CDR3 sequences; 46% of these occur just once. 15% to 20% of the sample rests with the top ten.

Reading the germline V gene gives CDR1 MDHEN and CDR2 SYDVKM. V is reduced by 4 bases and J by 5 bases, leaving a spacing of 12 bases between them. Taken from cysteine to phenylalanine, the CDR3 has 14 residues. Here the CDR3 DNA is all that survives: 42 bases in frame from base 1. The study excluded patients with uncontrolled infections, other autoimmune diseases, pregnancy or lactation. Clinical symptoms, serum thyroxine and TRAb, thyroid ultrasound, and orbital computed tomography formed the basis for the diagnoses. Trizol reagent was used to extract total RNA, and RNA quality was then checked on an Agilent 2100 Bioanalyzer.

The specimen sequenced was peripheral blood or thyroid tissue (not recorded which). The chain was built from TRBV28 and TRBJ1-5, and TRBD1 may be the D gene, going by 5 matching bases. This TCR derives from an adult woman with Graves' disease, either hyperthyroidism or ophthalmopathy (not recorded which). The CDR3 here reads CASSYVRGDQPQHF. The nucleotides are TGTGCCAGCAGTTATGTAAGGGGAGATCAGCCCCAGCATTTT.